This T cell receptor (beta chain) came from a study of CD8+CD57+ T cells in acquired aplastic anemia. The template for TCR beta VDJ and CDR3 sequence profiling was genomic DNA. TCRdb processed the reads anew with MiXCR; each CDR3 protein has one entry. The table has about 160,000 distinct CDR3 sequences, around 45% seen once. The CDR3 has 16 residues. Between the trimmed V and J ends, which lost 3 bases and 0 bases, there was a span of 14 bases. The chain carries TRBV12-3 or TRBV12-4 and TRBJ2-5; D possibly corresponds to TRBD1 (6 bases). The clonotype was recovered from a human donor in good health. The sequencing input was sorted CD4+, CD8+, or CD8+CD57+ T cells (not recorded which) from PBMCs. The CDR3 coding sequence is TGTGCCAGCAGTTTCTACCTCGGGACATACCAAGAGACCCAGTACTTC. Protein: CASSFYLGTYQETQYF.